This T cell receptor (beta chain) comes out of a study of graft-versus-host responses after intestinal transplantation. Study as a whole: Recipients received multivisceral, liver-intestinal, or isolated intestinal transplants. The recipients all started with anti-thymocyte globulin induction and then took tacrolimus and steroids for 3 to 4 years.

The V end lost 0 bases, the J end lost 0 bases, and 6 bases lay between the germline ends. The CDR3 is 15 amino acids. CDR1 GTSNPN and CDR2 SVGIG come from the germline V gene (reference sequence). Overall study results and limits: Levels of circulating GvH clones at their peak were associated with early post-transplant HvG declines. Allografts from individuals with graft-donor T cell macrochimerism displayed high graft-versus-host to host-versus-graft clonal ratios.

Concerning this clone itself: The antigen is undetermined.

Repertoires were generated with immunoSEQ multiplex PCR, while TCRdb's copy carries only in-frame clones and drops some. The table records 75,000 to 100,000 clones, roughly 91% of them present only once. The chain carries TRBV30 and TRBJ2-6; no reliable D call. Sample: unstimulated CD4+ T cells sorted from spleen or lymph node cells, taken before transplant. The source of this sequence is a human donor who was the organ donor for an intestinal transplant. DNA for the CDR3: TGTGCCTGGAGTGTATTTAACTCTGGGGCCAACGTCCTGACTTTC. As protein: CAWSVFNSGANVLTF. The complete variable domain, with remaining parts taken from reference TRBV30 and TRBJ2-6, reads SQTIHQWPATLVQPVGSPLSLECTVEGTSNPNLYWYRQAAGRGLQLLFYSVGIGQISSEVPQNLSASRPQDRQFILSSKKLLLSDSGFYLCAWSVFNSGANVLTFGAGSRLTVL.